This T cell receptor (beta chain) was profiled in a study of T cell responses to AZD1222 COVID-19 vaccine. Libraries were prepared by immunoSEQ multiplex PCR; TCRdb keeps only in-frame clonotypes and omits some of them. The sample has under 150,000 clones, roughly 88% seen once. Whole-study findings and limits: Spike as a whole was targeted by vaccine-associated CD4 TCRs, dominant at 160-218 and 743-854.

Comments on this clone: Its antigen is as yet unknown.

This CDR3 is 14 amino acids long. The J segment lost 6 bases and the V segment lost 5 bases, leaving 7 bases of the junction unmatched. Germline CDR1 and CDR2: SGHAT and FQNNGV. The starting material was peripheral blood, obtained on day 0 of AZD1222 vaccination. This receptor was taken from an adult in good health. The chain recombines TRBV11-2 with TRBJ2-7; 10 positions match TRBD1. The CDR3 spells CASSARDRGREQYF. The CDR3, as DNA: TGTGCCAGCAGCGCCCGGGACAGGGGTCGCGAGCAGTACTTC.